The clone carrying this TCR beta chain was picked up one time. No antigen is known for it. This entry comes from a study of cytomegalovirus exposure and HLA in healthy donors. General observations from the study: A further, later analysis showed that HLA-associated TCR beta chains (compared with equally common others) were more clonally expanded. Association with HLA alleles at 0.05 false discovery rate was found for 17,000 or so TCR beta sequences in a later analysis.

V lost 7 bases and J 0 bases, leaving 7 bases between the germline ends. From germline, CDR1 is MNHNS and CDR2 SASEGT. The CDR3 is 14 amino acids. The PCR was carried out with 60 Vbeta primers and 13 Jbeta primers. The data were produced by immunoSEQ multiplex PCR, yet TCRdb's version contains in-frame clones alone and is incomplete. This sample has 50,000 to 70,000 clones; 60% to 80% occur once, and the top ten carry around 2.7%. These donors counted as nominally healthy when sampled, but unrecorded immune exposures were likely. The clonotype originates from a man aged 30-40 years in good health and CMV-seronegative. J is TRBJ2-6 and V is TRBV6-1; D is unclear. The sample taken for sequencing was PBMCs. The CDR3 DNA reads TGTGCCAGCAAAACAGTCTCTGGGGCCAACGTCCTGACTTTC. This gives the protein CASKTVSGANVLTF.